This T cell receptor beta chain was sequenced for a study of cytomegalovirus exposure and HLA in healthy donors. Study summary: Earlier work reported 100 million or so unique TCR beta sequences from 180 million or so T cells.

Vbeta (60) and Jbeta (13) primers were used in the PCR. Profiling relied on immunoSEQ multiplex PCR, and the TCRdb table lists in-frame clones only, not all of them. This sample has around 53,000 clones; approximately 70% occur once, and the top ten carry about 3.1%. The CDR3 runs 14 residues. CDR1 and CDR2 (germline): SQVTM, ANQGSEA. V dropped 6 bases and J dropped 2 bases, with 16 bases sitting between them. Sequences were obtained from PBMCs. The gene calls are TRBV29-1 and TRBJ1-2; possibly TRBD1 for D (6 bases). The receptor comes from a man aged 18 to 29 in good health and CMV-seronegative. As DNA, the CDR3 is TGCAGCGTCTATACCGACAGGCCCAACTATGGCTACACCTTC. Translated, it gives CSVYTDRPNYGYTF.